The TCR beta chain described here comes from a study of T cell responses to AZD1222 COVID-19 vaccine. The V end lost 7 bases, the J end lost 8 bases, and 17 bases lay between the germline ends. The CDR3 length is 13 residues. Notes on this clone: Its antigen is still unknown.

General study points: Repertoire sampling happened only post peak T cell response. Just a handful of AZD1222 recipients were seropositive at baseline.

TCRdb's copy holds only in-frame clones and misses some; the assay was immunoSEQ multiplex PCR. This sample has about 110,000 clones, with about 90% found just once. Combined were second doses at about 4 or about 12 weeks. This receptor was taken from an adult who received the AZD1222 COVID-19 vaccine. Material: peripheral blood, obtained 28 days after the second AZD1222 dose. This chain connects TRBV12-3 or TRBV12-4 to TRBJ1-2; D unresolved. For the CDR3, the DNA is TGTGCCAGCACCACACAGAGTGTGGGAGGCTACACCTTC. Amino acids: CASTTQSVGGYTF.